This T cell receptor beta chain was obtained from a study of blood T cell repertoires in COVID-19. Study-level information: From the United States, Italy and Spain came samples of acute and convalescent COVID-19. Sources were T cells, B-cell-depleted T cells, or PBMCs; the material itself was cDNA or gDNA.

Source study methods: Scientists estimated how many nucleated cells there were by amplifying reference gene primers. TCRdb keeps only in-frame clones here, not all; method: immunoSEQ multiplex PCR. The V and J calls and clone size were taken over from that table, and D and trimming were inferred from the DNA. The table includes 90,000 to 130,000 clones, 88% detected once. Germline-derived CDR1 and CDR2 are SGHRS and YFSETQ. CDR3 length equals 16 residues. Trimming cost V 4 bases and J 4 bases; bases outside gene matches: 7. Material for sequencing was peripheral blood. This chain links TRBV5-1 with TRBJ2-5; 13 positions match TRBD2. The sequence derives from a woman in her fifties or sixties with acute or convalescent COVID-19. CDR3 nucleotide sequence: TGCGCCAGCAGCCTAGATAGACTAGCGGGAGGAGAGACCCAGTACTTC. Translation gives CASSLDRLAGGETQYF.